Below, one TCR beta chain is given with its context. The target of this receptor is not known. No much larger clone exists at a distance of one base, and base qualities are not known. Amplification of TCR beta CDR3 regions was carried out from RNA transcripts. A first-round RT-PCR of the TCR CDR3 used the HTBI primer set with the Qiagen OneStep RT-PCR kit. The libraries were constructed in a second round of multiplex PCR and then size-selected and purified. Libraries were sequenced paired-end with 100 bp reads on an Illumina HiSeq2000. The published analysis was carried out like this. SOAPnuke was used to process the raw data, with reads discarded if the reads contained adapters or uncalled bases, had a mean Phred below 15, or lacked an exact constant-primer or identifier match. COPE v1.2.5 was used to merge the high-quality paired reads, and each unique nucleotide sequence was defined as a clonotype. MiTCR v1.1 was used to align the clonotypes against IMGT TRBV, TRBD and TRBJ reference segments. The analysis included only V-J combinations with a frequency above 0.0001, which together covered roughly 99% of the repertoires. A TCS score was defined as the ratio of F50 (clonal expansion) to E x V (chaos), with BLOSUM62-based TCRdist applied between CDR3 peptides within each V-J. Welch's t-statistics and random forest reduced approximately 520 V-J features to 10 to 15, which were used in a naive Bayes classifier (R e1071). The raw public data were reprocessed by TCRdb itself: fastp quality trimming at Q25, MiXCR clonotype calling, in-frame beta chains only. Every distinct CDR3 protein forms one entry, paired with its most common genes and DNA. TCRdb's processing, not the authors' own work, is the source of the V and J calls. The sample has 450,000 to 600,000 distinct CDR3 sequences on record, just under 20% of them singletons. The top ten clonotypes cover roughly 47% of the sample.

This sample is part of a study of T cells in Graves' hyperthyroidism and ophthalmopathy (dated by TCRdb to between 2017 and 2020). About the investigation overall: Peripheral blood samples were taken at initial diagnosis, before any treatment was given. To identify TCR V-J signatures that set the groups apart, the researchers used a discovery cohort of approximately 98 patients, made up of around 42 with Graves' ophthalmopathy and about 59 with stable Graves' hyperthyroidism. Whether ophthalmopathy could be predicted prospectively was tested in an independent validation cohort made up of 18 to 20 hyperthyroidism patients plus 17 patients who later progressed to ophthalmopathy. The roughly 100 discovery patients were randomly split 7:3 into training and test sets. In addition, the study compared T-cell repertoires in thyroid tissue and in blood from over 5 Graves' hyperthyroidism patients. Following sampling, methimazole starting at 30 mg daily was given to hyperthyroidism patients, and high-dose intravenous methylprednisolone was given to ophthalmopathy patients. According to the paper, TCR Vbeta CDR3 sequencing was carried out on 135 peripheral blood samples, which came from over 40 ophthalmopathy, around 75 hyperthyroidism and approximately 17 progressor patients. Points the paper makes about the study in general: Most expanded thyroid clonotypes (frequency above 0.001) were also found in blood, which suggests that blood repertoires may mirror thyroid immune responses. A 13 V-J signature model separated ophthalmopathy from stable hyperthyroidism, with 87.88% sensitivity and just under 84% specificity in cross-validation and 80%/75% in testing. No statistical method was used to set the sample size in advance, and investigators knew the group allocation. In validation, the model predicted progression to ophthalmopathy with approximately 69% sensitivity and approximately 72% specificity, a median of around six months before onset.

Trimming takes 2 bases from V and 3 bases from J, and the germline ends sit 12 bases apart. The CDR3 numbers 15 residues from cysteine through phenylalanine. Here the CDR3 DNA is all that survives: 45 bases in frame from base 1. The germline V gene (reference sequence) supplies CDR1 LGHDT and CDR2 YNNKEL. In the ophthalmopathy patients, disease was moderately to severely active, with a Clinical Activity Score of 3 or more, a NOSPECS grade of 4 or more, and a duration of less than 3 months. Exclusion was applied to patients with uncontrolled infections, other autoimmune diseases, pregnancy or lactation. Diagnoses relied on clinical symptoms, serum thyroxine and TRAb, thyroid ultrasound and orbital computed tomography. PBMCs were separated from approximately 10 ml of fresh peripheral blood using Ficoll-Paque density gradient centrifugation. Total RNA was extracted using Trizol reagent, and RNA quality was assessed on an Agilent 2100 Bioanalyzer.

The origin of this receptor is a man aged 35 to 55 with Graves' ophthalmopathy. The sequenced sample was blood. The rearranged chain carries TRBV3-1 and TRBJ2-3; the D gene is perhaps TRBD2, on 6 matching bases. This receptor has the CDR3 CASSQLGTPTDTQYF. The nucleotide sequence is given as TGTGCCAGCAGCCAACTCGGGACTCCAACAGATACGCAGTATTTT.